The T cell receptor beta chain described here comes from a study of cytomegalovirus exposure and HLA in healthy donors. Across the whole study: Inside one of the first data releases sat about 85 million unique TCRs taken from HLA-typed donors.

Regarding the study as a whole: A later analysis showed TCR association rates differing by HLA locus, peaking at DRB1 and lowest at HLA-C.

On this clone itself: Antigen unknown.

PCR was performed using 60 Vbeta and 13 Jbeta primers. As processed by the authors: Counted up in a later analysis, unique TCR beta chains came to around 80 million, with some 9.9 million shared. Libraries were prepared by immunoSEQ multiplex PCR; TCRdb keeps only in-frame clonotypes and omits some of them. That table gives V, J and clone size, and the DNA gave D and trimming. This sample's table has roughly 140,000 clones. Those who donated were healthy bone marrow donors. This CDR3 is built from 15 residues. Looked up from germline, CDR1 is SGHVS and CDR2 is FNYEAQ. Trimming took off 0 bases at V and 1 base at J, with 10 bases between the two ends.

The TCR was taken from a man aged 35 to 55 in good health and CMV-seronegative. This chain connects TRBV7-6 to TRBJ2-7, with D unresolved. Sample: PBMCs. The CDR3, as DNA: TGTGCCAGCAGCTTAGCCCCGACTGAATCCTACGAGCAGTACTTC. Encoded protein: CASSLAPTESYEQYF.